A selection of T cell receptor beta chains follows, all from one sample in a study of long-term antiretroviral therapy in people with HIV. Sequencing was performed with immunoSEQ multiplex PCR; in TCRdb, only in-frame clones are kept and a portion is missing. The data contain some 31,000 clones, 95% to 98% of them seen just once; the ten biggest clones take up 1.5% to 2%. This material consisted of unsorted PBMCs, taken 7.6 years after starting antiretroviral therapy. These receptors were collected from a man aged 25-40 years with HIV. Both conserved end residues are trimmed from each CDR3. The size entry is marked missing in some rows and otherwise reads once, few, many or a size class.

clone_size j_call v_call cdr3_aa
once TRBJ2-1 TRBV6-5 ASSGLAGYNEQF
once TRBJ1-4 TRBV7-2 ASSLDSGTGEKLF
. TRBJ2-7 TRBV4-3 ASSLEGTASYEQY
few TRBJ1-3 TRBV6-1 ASSEGRNTIY
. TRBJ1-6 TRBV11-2 ASSSYNSPLH
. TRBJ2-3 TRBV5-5 ASSSRRAQDTQY
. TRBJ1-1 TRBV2 ASSDWNTEAF
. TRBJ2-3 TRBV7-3 ASTGTSGRLSTDTQY
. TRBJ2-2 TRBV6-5 ASSYFPDRGAGELF
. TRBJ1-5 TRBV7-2 ASSLYSDRFGDQPQH
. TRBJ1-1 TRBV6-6 ASRPLQGLNTEAF
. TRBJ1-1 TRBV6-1 ASMRGSNTEAF
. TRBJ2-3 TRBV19 ASSISGGARDTQY
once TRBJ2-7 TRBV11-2 ASTPTGQYYEQY
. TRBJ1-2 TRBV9 ASSGQGVRYGYT
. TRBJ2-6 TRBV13 ASSSPPGGSGANVLT
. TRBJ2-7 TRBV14 ASSLWTGGFYEQY
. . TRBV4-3 ASSQARGTYEQY
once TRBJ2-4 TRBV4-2 ASSQEKENIQY
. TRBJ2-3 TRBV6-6 ASSPRRGQGLDTQY
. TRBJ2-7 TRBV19 ASSPPDQGASWEQY
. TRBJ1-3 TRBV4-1 ASSQPTGAAYPRNTIY
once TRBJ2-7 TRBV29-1 SVGPGQGQGQY
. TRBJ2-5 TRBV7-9 ASSLAEGSEETQY
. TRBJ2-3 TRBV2 ASADEDTDTQY
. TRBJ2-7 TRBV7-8 ASSLAQGWYEQY
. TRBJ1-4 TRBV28 ASSPGRSGNEKLF
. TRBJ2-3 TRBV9 ASSPAWDLTDTQY
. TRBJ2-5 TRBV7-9 ASSLNGETQY
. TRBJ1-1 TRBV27 ASSQPGLNTEAF
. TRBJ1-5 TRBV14 AIRRPSEGNPQH
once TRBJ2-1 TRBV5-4 ASTTASYNEQF
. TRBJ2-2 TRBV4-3 ASSQDLEASGGELF
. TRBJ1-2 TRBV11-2 ASSSPTSTASNYGYT
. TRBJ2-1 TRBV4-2 ASSQEGTGGARGDEQF
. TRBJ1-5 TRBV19 ASKGGQPYSNQPQH
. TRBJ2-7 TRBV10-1 ASRCGGAPYEQY
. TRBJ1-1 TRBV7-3 ASSSTGRLTEAF
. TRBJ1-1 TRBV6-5 ASTQTDNTEAF